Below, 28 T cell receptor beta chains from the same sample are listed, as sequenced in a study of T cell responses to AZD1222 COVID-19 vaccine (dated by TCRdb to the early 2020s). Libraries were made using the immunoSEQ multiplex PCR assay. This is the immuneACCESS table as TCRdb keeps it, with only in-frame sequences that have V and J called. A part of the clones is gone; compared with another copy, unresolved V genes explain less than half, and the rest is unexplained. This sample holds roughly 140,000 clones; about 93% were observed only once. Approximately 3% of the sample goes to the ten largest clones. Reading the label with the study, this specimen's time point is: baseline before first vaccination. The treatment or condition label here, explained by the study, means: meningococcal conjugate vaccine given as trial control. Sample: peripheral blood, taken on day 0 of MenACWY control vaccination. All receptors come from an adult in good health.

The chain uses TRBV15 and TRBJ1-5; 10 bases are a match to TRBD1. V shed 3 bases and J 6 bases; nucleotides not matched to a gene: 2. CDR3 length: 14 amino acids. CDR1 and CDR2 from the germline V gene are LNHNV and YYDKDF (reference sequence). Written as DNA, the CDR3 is TGTGCCACCAGCAGGACAGGGGGCATTCAGCCCCAGCATTTT. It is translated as CATSRTGGIQPQHF.

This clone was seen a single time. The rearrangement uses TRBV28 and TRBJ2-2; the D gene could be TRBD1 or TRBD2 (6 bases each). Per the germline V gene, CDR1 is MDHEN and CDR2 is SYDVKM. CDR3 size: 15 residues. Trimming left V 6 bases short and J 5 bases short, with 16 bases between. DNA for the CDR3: TGTGCCAGCAGCGACTGGGGGGCTAGGACCGGGGAGCTGTTTTTT. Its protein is CASSDWGARTGELFF.

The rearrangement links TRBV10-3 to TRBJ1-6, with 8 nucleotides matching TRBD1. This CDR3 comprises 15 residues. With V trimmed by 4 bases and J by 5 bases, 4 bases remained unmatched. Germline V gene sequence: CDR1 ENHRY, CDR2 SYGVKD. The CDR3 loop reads CAISARTGNNSPLHF. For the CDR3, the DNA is TGTGCCATCAGTGCCCGGACAGGGAATAATTCACCCCTCCACTTT.

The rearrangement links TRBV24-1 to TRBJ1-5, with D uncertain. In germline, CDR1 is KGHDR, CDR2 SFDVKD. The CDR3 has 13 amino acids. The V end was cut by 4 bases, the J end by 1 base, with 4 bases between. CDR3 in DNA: TGTGCCACCAGTGACACGAGCAATCAGCCCCAGCATTTT. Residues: CATSDTSNQPQHF.

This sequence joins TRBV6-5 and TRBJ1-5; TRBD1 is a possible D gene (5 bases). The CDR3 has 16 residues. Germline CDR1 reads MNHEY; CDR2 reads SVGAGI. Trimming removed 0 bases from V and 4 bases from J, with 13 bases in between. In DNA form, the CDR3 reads TGTGCCAGCAGTTACTCGGCAGGGCGGGGGAATCAGCCCCAGCATTTT. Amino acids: CASSYSAGRGNQPQHF.

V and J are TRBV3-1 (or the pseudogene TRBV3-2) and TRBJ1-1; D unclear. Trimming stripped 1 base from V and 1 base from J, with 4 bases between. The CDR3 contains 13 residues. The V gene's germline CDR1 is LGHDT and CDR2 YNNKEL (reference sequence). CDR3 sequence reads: CASSQVENTEAFF. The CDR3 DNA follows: TGTGCCAGCAGCCAAGTGGAGAACACTGAAGCTTTCTTT.

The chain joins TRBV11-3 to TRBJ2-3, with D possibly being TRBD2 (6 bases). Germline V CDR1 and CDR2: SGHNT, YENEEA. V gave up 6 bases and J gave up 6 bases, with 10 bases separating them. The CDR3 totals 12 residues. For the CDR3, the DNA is TGTGCCAGCAGTATAGGAGGGGATACGCAGTATTTT. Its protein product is CASSIGGDTQYF.

CDR3 amino acids: CASSPSRTGGGSDTQYF. As DNA, the CDR3 is TGTGCCAGCTCACCATCGAGGACAGGGGGAGGATCAGATACGCAGTATTTT. The rearrangement joins TRBV18 to TRBJ2-3; 10 bases are a match to TRBD1. CDR3 length equals 17 residues. The germline CDR1 and CDR2 sequences are KGHSH and LQKENI. V was clipped by 2 bases and J by 4 bases; unmatched bases: 9.

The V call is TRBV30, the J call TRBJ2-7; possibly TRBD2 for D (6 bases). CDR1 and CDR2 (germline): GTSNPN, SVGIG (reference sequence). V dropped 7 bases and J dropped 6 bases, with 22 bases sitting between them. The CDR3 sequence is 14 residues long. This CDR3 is CAFNRGLTSREQYF. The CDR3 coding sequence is TGTGCCTTTAACCGGGGACTTACGTCCCGCGAGCAGTACTTC. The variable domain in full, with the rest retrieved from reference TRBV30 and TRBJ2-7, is SQTIHQWPATLVQPVGSPLSLECTVEGTSNPNLYWYRQAAGRGLQLLFYSVGIGQISSEVPQNLSASRPQDRQFILSSKKLLLSDSGFYLCAFNRGLTSREQYFGPGTRLTVT.

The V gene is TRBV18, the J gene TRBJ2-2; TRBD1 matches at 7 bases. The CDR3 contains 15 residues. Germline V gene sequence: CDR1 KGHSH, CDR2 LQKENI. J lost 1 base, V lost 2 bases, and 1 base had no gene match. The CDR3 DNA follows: TGTGCCAGCTCACCAGGGACAGTGAACACCGGGGAGCTGTTTTTT. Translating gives CASSPGTVNTGELFF.

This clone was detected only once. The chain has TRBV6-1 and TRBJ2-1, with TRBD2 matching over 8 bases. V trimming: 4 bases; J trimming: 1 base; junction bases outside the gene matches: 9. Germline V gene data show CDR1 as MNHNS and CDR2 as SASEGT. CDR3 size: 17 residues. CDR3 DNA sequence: TGTGCCAGCAGTGCCCAGGCCCAGCGGGAGTCCTACAATGAGCAGTTCTTC. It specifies CASSAQAQRESYNEQFF.

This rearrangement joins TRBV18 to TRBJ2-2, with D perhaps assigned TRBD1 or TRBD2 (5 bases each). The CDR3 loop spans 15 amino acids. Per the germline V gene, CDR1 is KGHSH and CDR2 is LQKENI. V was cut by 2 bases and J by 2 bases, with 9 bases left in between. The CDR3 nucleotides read TGTGCCAGCTCACCAAGTAGGGACAACACCGGGGAGCTGTTTTTT. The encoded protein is CASSPSRDNTGELFF.

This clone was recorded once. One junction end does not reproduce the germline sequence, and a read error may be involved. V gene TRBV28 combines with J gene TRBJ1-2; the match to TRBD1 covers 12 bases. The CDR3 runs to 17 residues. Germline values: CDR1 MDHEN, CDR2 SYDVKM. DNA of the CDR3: TGTGCCAGCAGCTTATATGGGGGACAGGGGGCAGACTATGGCTACACCTTC. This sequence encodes CASSLYGGQGADYGYTF.

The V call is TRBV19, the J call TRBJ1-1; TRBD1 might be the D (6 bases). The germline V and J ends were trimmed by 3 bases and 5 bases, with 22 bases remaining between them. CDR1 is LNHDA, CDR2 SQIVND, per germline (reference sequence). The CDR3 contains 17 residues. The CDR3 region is CASSIGAGAGVSTEAFF. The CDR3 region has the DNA TGTGCCAGTAGTATTGGCGCAGGGGCGGGAGTTAGTACTGAAGCTTTCTTT.

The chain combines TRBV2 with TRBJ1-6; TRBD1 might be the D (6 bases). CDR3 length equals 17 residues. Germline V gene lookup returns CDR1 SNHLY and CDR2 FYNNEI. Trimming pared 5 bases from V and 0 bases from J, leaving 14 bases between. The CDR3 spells CASSKGVAISYNSPLHF. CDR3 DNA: TGTGCCAGCAGTAAGGGGGTCGCCATCTCCTATAATTCACCCCTCCACTTT.

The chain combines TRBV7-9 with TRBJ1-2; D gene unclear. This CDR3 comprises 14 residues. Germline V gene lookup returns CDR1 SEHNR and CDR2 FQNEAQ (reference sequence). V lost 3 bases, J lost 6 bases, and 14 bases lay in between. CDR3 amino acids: CASSFGSWVDGYTF. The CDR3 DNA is TGTGCCAGCAGCTTCGGCTCCTGGGTGGATGGCTACACCTTC. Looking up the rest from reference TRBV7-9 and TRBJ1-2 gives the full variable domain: DTGVSQNPRHKITKRGQNVTFRCDPISEHNRLYWYRQTLGQGPEFLTYFQNEAQLEKSRLLSDRFSAERPKGSFSTLEIQRTEQGDSAMYLCASSFGSWVDGYTFGSGTRLTVV.

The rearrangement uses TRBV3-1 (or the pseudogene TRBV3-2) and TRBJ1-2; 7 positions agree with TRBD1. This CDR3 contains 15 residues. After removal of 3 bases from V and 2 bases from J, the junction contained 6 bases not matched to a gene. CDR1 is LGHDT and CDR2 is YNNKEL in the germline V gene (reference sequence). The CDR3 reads CASSHRQTGNYGYTF. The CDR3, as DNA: TGTGCCAGCAGCCACCGCCAGACAGGGAACTATGGCTACACCTTC.

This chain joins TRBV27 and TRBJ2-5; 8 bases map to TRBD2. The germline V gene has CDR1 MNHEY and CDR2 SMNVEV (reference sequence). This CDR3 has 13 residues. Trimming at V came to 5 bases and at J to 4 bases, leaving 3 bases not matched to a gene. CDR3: CASSQREGETQYF. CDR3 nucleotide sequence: TGTGCCAGCAGTCAACGGGAGGGAGAGACCCAGTACTTC.

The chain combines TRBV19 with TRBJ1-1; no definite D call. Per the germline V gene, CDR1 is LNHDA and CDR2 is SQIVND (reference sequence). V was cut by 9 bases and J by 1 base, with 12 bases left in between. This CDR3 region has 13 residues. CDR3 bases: TGTGCCAGCGCAACAGCTAAGAACACTGAAGCTTTCTTT. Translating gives CASATAKNTEAFF.

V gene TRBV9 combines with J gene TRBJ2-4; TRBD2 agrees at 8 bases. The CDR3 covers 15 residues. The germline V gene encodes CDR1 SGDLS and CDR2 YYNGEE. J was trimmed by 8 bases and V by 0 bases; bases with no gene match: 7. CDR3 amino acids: CASSVGGAGEDIQYF. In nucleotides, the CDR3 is TGTGCCAGCAGCGTAGGAGGAGCGGGGGAGGACATTCAGTACTTC. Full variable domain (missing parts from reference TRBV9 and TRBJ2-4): DSGVTQTPKHLITATGQRVTLRCSPRSGDLSVYWYQQSLDQGLQFLIQYYNGEERAKGNILERFSAQQFPDLHSELNLSSLELGDSALYFCASSVGGAGEDIQYFGAGTRLSVL.

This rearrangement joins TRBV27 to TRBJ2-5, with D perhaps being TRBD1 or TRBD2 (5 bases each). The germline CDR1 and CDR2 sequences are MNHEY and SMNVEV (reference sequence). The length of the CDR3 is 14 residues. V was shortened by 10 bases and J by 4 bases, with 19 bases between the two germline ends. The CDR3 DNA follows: TGTGCCACCCGATCTCGAGGGGCGGGAGAGACCCAGTACTTC. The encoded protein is CATRSRGAGETQYF.

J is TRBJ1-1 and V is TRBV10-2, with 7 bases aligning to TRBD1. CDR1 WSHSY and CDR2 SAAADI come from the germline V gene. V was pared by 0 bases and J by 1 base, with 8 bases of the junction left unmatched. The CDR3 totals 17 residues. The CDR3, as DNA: TGCGCCAGCAGTGAGTCGGCTGGCGGGACAGCGAACACTGAAGCTTTCTTT. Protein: CASSESAGGTANTEAFF.

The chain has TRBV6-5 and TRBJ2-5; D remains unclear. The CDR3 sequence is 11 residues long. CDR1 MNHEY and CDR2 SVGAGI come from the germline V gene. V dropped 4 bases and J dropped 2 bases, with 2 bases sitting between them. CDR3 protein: CASSSQETQYF. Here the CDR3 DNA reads TGTGCCAGCAGTTCTCAAGAGACCCAGTACTTC.

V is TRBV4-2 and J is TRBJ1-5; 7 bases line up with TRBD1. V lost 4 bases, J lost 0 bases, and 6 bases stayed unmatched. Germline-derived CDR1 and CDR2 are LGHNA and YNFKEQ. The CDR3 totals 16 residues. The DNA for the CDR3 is TGTGCCAGCAGCCCTGGCGACAGGGCTAGCAATCAGCCCCAGCATTTT. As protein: CASSPGDRASNQPQHF.

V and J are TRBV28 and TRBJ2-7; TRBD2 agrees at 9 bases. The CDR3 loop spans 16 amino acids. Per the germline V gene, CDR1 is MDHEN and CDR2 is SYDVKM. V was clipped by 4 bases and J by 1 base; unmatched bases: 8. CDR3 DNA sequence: TGTGCCAGCAGTTCCCCCCGGACTAGCGTTTCCTACGAGCAGTACTTC. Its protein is CASSSPRTSVSYEQYF.

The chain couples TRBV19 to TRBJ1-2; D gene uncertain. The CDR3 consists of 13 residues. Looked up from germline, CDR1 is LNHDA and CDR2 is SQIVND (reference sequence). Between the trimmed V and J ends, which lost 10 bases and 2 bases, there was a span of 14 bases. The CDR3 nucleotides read TGTGCCACCAAACCGGCAGGAAACTATGGCTACACCTTC. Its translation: CATKPAGNYGYTF.

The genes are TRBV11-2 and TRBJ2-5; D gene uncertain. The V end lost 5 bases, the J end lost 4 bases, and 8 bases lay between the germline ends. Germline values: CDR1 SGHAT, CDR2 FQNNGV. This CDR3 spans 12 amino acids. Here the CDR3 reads CASSRPGETQYF. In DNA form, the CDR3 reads TGTGCCAGCAGCCGGCCTGGAGAGACCCAGTACTTC.

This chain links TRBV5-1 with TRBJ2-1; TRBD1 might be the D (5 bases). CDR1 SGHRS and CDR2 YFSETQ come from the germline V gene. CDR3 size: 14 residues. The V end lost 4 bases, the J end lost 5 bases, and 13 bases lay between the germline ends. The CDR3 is CASSKQEQNNEQFF. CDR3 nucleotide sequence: TGCGCCAGCAGCAAACAGGAGCAGAACAATGAGCAGTTCTTC.